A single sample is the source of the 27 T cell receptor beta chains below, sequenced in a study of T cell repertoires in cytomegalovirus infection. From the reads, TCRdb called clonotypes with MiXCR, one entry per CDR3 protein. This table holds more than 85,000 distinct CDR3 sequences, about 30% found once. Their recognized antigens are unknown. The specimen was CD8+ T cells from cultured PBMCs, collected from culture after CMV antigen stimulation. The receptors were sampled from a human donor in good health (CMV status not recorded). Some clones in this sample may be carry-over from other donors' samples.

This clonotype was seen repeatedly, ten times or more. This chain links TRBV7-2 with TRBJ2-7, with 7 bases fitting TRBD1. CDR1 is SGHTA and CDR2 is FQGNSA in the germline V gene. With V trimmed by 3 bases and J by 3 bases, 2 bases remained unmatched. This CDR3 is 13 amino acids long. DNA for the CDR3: TGTGCCAGCAGCTTGGGACAGTTCTACGAGCAGTACTTC. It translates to CASSLGQFYEQYF.

Here the CDR3 reads CASSYGRAAYNEQFF. In nucleotides, the CDR3 is TGTGCCAGCAGTTACGGTCGGGCTGCCTACAATGAGCAGTTCTTC. The rearrangement links TRBV6-5 to TRBJ2-1, with D unresolved. Germline assignment: CDR1 MNHEY and CDR2 SVGAGI. The CDR3 loop spans 15 amino acids. V lost 2 bases and J lost 2, with 10 bases in between.

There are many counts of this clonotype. The CDR3 sequence is CASSDRTSTYEQYF. The CDR3 nucleotides are TGTGCCAGCAGTGACAGGACATCGACCTACGAGCAGTACTTC. The chain couples TRBV2 to TRBJ2-7, with D possibly being TRBD1 (5 bases). This CDR3 has 14 residues. V lost 3 bases and J lost 2, with 11 bases in between. Germline values: CDR1 SNHLY, CDR2 FYNNEI.

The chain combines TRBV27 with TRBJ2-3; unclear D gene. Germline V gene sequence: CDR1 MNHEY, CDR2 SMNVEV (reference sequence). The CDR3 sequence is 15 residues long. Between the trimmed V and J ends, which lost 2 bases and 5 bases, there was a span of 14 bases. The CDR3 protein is CASSLTYLAGDTQYF. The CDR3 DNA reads TGTGCCAGCAGTTTAACGTACCTGGCTGGAGATACGCAGTATTTT.

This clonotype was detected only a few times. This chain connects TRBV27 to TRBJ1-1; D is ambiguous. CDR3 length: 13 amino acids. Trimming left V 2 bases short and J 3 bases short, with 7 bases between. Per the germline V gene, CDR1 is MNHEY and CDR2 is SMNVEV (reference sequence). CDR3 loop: CASSLIRYTEAFF. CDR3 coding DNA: TGTGCCAGCAGTTTAATAAGGTACACTGAAGCTTTCTTT.

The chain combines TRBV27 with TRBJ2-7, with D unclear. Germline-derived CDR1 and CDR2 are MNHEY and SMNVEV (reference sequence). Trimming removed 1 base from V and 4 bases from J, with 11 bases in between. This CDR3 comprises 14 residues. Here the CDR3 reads CASSLLGREYEQYF. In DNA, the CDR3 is TGTGCCAGCAGTTTATTAGGCAGAGAGTACGAGCAGTACTTC.

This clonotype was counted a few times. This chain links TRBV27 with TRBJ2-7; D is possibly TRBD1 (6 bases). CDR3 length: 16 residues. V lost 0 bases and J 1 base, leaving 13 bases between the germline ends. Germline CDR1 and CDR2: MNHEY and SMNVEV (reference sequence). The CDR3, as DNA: TGTGCCAGCAGTTTATCTGCCCTGACAGGATCCTACGAGCAGTACTTC. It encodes CASSLSALTGSYEQYF.

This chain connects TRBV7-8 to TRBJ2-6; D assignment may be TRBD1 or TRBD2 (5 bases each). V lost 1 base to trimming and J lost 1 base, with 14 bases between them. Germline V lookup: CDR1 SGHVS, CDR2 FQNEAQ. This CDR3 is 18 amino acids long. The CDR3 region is CASSLERGRQSGANVLTF. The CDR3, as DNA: TGTGCCAGCAGCTTAGAGAGGGGCCGACAGTCTGGGGCCAACGTCCTGACTTTC.

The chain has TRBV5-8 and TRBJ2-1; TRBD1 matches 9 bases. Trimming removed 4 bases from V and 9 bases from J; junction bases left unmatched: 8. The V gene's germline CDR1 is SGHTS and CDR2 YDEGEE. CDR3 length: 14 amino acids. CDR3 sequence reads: CASSNRDRALEQFF. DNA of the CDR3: TGTGCCAGCAGCAACCGGGACAGGGCACTTGAGCAGTTCTTC.

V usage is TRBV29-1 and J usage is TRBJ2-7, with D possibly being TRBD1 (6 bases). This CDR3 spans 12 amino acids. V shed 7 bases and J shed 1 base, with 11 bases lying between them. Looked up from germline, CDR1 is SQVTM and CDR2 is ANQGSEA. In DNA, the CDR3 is TGCAGCGGCAGGGGAGATTCCTACGAGCAGTACTTC. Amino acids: CSGRGDSYEQYF.

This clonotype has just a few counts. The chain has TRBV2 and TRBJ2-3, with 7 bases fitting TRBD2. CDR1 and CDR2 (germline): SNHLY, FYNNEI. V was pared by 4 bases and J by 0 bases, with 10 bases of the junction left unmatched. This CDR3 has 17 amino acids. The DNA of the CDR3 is TGTGCCAGCAGTGCAGCGGGACTTCTTCTTAGCACAGATACGCAGTATTTT. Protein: CASSAAGLLLSTDTQYF.

DNA of the CDR3: TGTGCCAGTAGTATAGGGGAGAGCTCCTACAATGAGCAGTTCTTC. Amino acid sequence: CASSIGESSYNEQFF. This chain links TRBV19 with TRBJ2-1; D possibly corresponds to TRBD2 (5 bases). The CDR3 loop spans 15 amino acids. V lost 1 base and J lost 0, with 7 bases in between. The germline gives CDR1 LNHDA, CDR2 SQIVND (reference sequence).

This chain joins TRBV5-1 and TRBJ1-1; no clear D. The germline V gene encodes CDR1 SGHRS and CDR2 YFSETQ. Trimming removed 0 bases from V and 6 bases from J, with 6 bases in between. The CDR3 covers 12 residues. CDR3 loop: CASSLDDAEAFF. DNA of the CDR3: TGCGCCAGCAGCTTGGACGATGCTGAAGCTTTCTTT.

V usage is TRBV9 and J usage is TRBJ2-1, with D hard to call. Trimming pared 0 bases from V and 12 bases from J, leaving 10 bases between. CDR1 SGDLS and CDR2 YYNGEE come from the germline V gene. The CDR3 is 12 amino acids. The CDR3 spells CASSVVDTVQFF. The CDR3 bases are TGTGCCAGCAGCGTAGTCGACACCGTGCAGTTCTTC.

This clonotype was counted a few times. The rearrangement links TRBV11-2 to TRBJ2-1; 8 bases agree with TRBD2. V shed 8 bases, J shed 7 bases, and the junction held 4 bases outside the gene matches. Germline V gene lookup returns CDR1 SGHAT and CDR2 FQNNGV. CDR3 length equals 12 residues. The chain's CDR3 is CASARGGNEQFF. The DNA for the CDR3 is TGTGCCAGCGCGCGCGGGGGGAATGAGCAGTTCTTC.

The CDR3 coding sequence is TGCAGTGCTATCCTCGACAGGGAGGGAAGTAACTATGGCTACACCTTC. Protein: CSAILDREGSNYGYTF. The chain joins TRBV20-1 to TRBJ1-2, with 7 bases matching TRBD1. The CDR3 is made up of 16 amino acids. The germline CDR1 and CDR2 sequences are DFQATT and SNEGSKA (reference sequence). Losses at the gene ends were 4 bases for V and 1 base for J; bases not matched to a gene: 12.

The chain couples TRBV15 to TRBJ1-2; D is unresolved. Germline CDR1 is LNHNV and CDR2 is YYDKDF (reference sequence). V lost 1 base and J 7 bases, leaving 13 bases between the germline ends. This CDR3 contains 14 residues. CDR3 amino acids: CATSRVEGGIGYTF. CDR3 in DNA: TGTGCCACCAGCAGAGTGGAGGGAGGAATTGGCTACACCTTC.

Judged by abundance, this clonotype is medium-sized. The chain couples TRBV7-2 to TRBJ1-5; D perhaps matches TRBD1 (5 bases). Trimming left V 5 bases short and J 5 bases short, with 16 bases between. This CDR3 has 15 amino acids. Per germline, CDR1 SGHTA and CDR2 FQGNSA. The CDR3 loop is CASSPTTGPHQPQHF. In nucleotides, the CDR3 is TGTGCCAGCAGCCCCACGACGGGACCTCATCAGCCCCAGCATTTT.

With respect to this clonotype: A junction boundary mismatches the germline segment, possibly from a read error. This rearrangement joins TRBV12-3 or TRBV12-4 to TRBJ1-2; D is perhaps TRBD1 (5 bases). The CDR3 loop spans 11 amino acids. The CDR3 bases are TGTGCCAGCAGTTTAGGGGGACGGTGGAACTTC. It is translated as CASSLGGRWNF.

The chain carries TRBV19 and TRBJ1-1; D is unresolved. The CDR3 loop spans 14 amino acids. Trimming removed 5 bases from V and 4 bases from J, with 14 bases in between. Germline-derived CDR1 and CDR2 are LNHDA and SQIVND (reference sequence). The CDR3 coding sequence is TGTGCCAGTAGTCTACTGGACGGGAGCACTGAAGCTTTCTTT. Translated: CASSLLDGSTEAFF.

CDR3 nucleotides: TGTGCCAGCAGCCTTGGGACAGTAACAGATACGCAGTATTTT. The encoded protein is CASSLGTVTDTQYF. J is TRBJ2-3 and V is TRBV6-1; 7 nucleotides line up with TRBD1. The V and J ends lost 6 bases and 3 bases, in that order; junction bases with no gene match: 6. Per germline, CDR1 MNHNS and CDR2 SASEGT. This CDR3 is built from 14 residues.

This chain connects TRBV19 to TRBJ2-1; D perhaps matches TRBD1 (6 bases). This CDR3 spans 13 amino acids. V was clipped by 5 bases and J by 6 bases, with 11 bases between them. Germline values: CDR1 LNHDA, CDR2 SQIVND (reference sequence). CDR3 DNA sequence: TGTGCCAGTAGTGTAGGGGGATCCAATGAGCAGTTCTTC. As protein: CASSVGGSNEQFF.

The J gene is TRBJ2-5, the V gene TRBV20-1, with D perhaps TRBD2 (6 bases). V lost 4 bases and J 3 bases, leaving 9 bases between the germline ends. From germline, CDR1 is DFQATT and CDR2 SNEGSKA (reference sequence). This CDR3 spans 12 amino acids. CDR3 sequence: CSAIAVEETQYF. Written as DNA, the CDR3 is TGCAGTGCTATAGCGGTGGAAGAGACCCAGTACTTC.

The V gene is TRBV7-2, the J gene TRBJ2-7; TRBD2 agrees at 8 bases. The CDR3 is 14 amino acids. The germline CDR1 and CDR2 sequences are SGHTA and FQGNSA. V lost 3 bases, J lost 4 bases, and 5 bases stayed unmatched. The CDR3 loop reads CASSFPGLGYEQYF. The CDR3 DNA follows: TGTGCCAGCAGCTTTCCGGGACTAGGGTACGAGCAGTACTTC.

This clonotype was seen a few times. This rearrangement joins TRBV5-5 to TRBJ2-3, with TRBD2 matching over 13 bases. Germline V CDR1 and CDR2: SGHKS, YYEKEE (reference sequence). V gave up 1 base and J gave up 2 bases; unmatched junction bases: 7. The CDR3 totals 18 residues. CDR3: CASSLTSGGATYTDTQYF. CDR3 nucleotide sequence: TGTGCCAGCAGCTTGACTAGCGGGGGGGCCACCTACACAGATACGCAGTATTTT. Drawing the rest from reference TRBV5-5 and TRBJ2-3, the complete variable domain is DAGVTQSPTHLIKTRGQQVTLRCSPISGHKSVSWYQQVLGQGPQFIFQYYEKEERGRGNFPDRFSARQFPNYSSELNVNALLLGDSALYLCASSLTSGGATYTDTQYFGPGTRLTVL.

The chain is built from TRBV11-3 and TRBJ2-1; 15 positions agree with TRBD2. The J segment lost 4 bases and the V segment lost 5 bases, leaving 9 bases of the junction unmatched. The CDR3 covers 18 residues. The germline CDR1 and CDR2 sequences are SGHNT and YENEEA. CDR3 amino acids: CASSDGTSGGSIYNEQFF. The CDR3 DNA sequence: TGTGCCAGCAGCGATGGGACTAGCGGGGGGTCGATATACAATGAGCAGTTCTTC.

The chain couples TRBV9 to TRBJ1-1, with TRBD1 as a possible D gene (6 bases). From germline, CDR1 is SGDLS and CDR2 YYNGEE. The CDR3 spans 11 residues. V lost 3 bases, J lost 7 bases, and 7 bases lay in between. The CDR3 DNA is TGTGCCAGCAGCGCGGACAGTGAAGCTTTCTTT. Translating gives CASSADSEAFF. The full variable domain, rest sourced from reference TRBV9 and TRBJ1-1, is DSGVTQTPKHLITATGQRVTLRCSPRSGDLSVYWYQQSLDQGLQFLIQYYNGEERAKGNILERFSAQQFPDLHSELNLSSLELGDSALYFCASSADSEAFFGQGTRLTVV.